The rows below give T cell receptor beta chains drawn from one sample of a study of blood T cell repertoires in COVID-19. The repertoire was sequenced with immunoSEQ multiplex PCR; TCRdb's copy has only in-frame clones and lacks some. The data show approximately 210,000 clones, about four fifths seen once. Sequenced: peripheral blood. The receptors derive from an elderly woman with COVID-19, enrolled during active disease. CDR3s include the opening cysteine and the closing phenylalanine or tryptophan. The D gene is left open where the match is weak. Only part of the rows carry a size: once, few, many, or a class if the clone is expanded.

>.|TRBJ2-7|TRBD1|TRBV7-9
CASSSWGGQGTYEQYF
TGTGCCAGCAGCTCGTGGGGGGGACAGGGGACCTACGAGCAGTACTTC
>.|TRBJ1-3|.|TRBV23-1
CASSLVLAGNTIYF
TGCGCCAGCAGTCTAGTTCTTGCCGGAAACACCATATATTTT
>.|TRBJ2-7|.|TRBV21-1
CASSKGLAGELYEQYF
TGTGCCAGCAGCAAGGGGCTAGCGGGAGAATTATACGAGCAGTACTTC
>.|TRBJ1-1|.|TRBV6-1
CASSEANTEAFF
TGTGCCAGCAGTGAGGCGAACACTGAAGCTTTCTTT
>many|TRBJ2-2|.|TRBV27
CASSRGSTYTGELFF
TGTGCCAGCAGTCGAGGGTCCACTTACACCGGGGAGCTGTTTTTT
>.|TRBJ2-5|TRBD1|TRBV7-9
CASSPEFRTGKLETQYF
TGTGCCAGCAGCCCGGAGTTTCGGACAGGGAAGTTAGAGACCCAGTACTTC
>.|TRBJ2-5|.|TRBV4-1
CASTKHTGKETQYF
TGCGCCAGCACCAAACATACAGGGAAGGAGACCCAGTACTTC
>.|TRBJ1-6|TRBD1|TRBV19
CASSQQGTGSPLHF
TGTGCCAGTAGTCAACAGGGGACTGGTTCACCCCTCCACTTT
>.|TRBJ1-4|.|TRBV3-1/TRBV3-2
CASSQGTVKEKLFF
TGTGCCAGCAGCCAAGGGACAGTTAAGGAAAAACTGTTTTTT
>.|TRBJ2-5|.|TRBV28
CASSPPRGAETQYF
TGTGCCAGCAGTCCCCCCCGGGGGGCAGAGACCCAGTACTTC